The table lists the clone carrying this T cell receptor (beta chain) with a count of one. This sample was taken from a study of blood T cell repertoires in COVID-19. Study summary: COVID-19 samples from acute and convalescent phases originated in the United States, Italy and Spain. Sample material is recorded as cDNA or gDNA derived from T cells, B-cell-depleted T cells, or PBMCs.

Under the authors' procedure: Nucleated cell counts were estimated from reference gene primer amplification. Profiling relied on immunoSEQ multiplex PCR, and the TCRdb table lists in-frame clones only, not all of them. V and J calls and clone size are as listed in that table; D and trimming were resolved from the DNA. The data show 43,000 or so clones, with approximately 80% seen just once and less than 25% held by the top ten. The clonotype was recovered from a woman aged 55-69 years with acute or convalescent COVID-19. The material sequenced was peripheral blood.

CDR3 nucleotide sequence: TGTGCCAGCAGCTTGCGTATCTCCTACGAGCAGTACTTC. Translated, it gives CASSLRISYEQYF. The rearrangement links TRBV7-2 to TRBJ2-7; D unresolved. This CDR3 spans 13 amino acids. In germline, CDR1 is SGHTA, CDR2 FQGNSA. V lost 3 bases, J lost 0 bases, and 6 bases lay in between.